These T cell receptor beta chains were read from a single sample in a study of blood T cell repertoires in COVID-19. Using immunoSEQ multiplex PCR, the repertoire was profiled, and TCRdb retains in-frame clones only, with some absent. Among more than 150,000 clones listed, around 80% were seen once. The specimen was PBMCs or T cells enriched from blood (not recorded which). The receptors here all came from a woman in her 50s who had recovered from COVID-19. Each CDR3 is given with its conserved first and last residue. D genes are given only for firm matches. Where a row states a size, it is once, few, many or the class of an expanded clone; other rows omit it.

>.|TRBD2|TRBV11-2|TRBJ2-1
CASSSIRTSGRRQFF
TGTGCCAGCAGCTCGATACGGACTAGCGGGAGGAGGCAGTTCTTC
>.|TRBD1|TRBV7-6|TRBJ1-2
CASGAGQRNYGYTF
TGTGCCAGCGGTGCGGGACAGAGGAACTATGGCTACACCTTC
>few|.|TRBV10-2|TRBJ1-1
CASSVTGIDTEAFF
TGCGCCAGCTCCGTGACCGGGATAGACACTGAAGCTTTCTTT
>.|TRBD1|TRBV19|TRBJ1-5
CASKVDRVVQEPQHF
TGTGCCAGTAAGGTGGACAGGGTCGTTCAGGAGCCCCAGCATTTT
>few|TRBD1|TRBV27|TRBJ2-3
CASSSGQGLSTQYF
TGTGCCAGCAGTTCGGGACAGGGGTTGAGTACGCAGTATTTT
>.|TRBD2|TRBV3-1/TRBV3-2|TRBJ2-7
CASSPTSTYEQYF
TGTGCCAGCAGCCCGACTAGCACCTACGAGCAGTACTTC
>few|.|TRBV6-5|TRBJ1-5
CASSYLPNQPQHF
TGTGCCAGCAGTTACCTCCCCAATCAGCCCCAGCATTTT
>.|TRBD2|TRBV19|TRBJ2-7
CASRGGLAGIYEQYF
TGTGCCAGTAGGGGGGGACTAGCGGGGATCTACGAGCAGTACTTC
>.|TRBD2|TRBV7-8|TRBJ2-1
CASSFSVGTTTYNEQFF
TGTGCCAGCAGCTTTTCCGTCGGGACTACCACCTACAATGAGCAGTTCTTC
>.|.|TRBV5-1|TRBJ2-2
CATKNTGELFF
TGCGCCACCAAGAACACCGGGGAGCTGTTTTTT
>.|.|TRBV4-2|TRBJ1-6
CASSQSVANSPLHF
TGTGCCAGCAGCCAATCAGTGGCCAATTCACCCCTCCACTTT
>.|.|TRBV19|TRBJ1-6
CASQRTVGNSPLHF
TGTGCCAGCCAGAGGACAGTGGGAAATTCACCCCTCCACTTT
>.|.|TRBV14|TRBJ1-2
CASSQDHPFYGAYGYTF
TGTGCCAGCAGCCAAGATCACCCCTTCTATGGGGCCTATGGCTACACCTTC
>.|TRBD1|TRBV28|TRBJ1-2
CASRRTGGMGGYTF
TGTGCCAGCAGACGGACAGGGGGAATGGGAGGCTACACCTTC
>.|TRBD1|TRBV24-1|TRBJ1-2
CATSESTGGFYGYTF
TGTGCCACCAGTGAGTCGACAGGGGGCTTTTATGGCTACACCTTC
>.|.|TRBV9|TRBJ1-6
CASPHRDIGSPLHF
TGTGCCAGCCCCCACCGGGACATCGGCTCACCCCTCCACTTT
>few|.|TRBV11-2|TRBJ2-7
CASSLGGIYEQYF
TGTGCCAGCAGCCTGGGAGGAATCTACGAGCAGTACTTC
>once|TRBD2|TRBV6-5|TRBJ2-5
CASSYSGTSGETQYF
TGTGCCAGCAGTTACTCCGGGACTAGCGGGGAGACCCAGTACTTC
>.|TRBD1|TRBV28|TRBJ1-1
CASREYRGTEAFF
TGTGCCAGCAGGGAGTACAGGGGGACTGAAGCTTTCTTT
>few|TRBD2|TRBV7-9|TRBJ2-5
CASSSSGGGETQYF
TGTGCCAGCAGCTCTAGCGGGGGAGGGGAGACCCAGTACTTC
>.|.|TRBV12-3/TRBV12-4|TRBJ1-2
CASSLGTEGYTF
TGTGCCAGCAGTTTAGGGACTGAGGGCTACACCTTC
>.|.|TRBV5-1|TRBJ2-3
CASTSPRDTDTQYF
TGCGCCAGCACTAGCCCGAGAGACACAGATACGCAGTATTTT
>.|TRBD1|TRBV18|TRBJ1-2
CASLLSGTANGYTF
TGTGCCAGCCTTCTTTCCGGGACAGCTAATGGCTACACCTTC
>.|TRBD1|TRBV5-4|TRBJ2-7
CASSPGTGEQYF
TGTGCCAGCAGCCCAGGGACAGGGGAGCAGTACTTC
>.|TRBD1|TRBV25-1|TRBJ2-7
CASRRDRDYEQYF
TGTGCCAGCAGGAGGGACAGGGACTACGAGCAGTACTTC
>.|TRBD2|TRBV10-2|TRBJ2-5
CASRPSGLVETQYF
TGCGCCAGCAGGCCTAGCGGACTCGTGGAGACCCAGTACTTC
>.|TRBD1|TRBV19|TRBJ2-7
CASSTDRGYEQYF
TGTGCCAGTAGTACCGACAGGGGATACGAGCAGTACTTC
>.|TRBD2|TRBV3-1/TRBV3-2|TRBJ2-3
CASSQEAGGPGDTQYF
TGTGCCAGCAGCCAAGAAGCGGGAGGGCCAGGGGATACGCAGTATTTT
>.|TRBD2|TRBV4-3|TRBJ2-1
CASRKGRGTKDDEQFF
TGCGCCAGCAGAAAAGGAAGAGGGACTAAGGACGATGAGCAGTTCTTC
>.|TRBD1|TRBV5-5|TRBJ2-3
CASSLGPGQGTDTQYF
TGTGCCAGCAGCTTGGGGCCGGGACAGGGCACAGATACGCAGTATTTT
>few|TRBD1|TRBV28|TRBJ1-2
CASSGTDFGYTF
TGTGCCTCTTCCGGGACAGACTTTGGCTACACCTTC
>few|TRBD1|TRBV28|TRBJ1-6
CASSPTGGYKGDSPLHF
TGTGCCAGCAGCCCAACAGGGGGCTATAAGGGAGATTCACCCCTCCACTTT
>.|.|TRBV5-5|TRBJ2-2
CASTWGLVVTGELFF
TGTGCCAGCACCTGGGGGCTAGTAGTCACCGGGGAGCTGTTTTTT
>.|TRBD2|TRBV2|TRBJ2-2
CASSGTSGRGELFF
TGTGCCAGCAGCGGGACTAGCGGGAGGGGGGAGCTGTTTTTT
>.|TRBD1|TRBV18|TRBJ1-1
CASSPNPGQLNTEAFF
TGTGCCAGCTCACCAAATCCGGGACAGCTTAACACTGAAGCTTTCTTT
>.|.|TRBV25-1|TRBJ2-1
CASSGGYIEQFF
TGTGCCAGCAGTGGGGGCTATATAGAGCAGTTCTTC
>.|.|TRBV30|TRBJ2-3
CAWDRLLDTQYF
TGTGCCTGGGACAGGCTCCTAGATACGCAGTATTTT
>.|TRBD1|TRBV7-9|TRBJ2-1
CASSLVTGAYGNEQFF
TGTGCCAGCAGCTTAGTTACAGGGGCATATGGTAATGAGCAGTTCTTC
>.|.|TRBV15|TRBJ2-1
CATSILATAGHNEQFF
TGTGCCACCAGCATCTTAGCGACTGCTGGCCACAATGAGCAGTTCTTC